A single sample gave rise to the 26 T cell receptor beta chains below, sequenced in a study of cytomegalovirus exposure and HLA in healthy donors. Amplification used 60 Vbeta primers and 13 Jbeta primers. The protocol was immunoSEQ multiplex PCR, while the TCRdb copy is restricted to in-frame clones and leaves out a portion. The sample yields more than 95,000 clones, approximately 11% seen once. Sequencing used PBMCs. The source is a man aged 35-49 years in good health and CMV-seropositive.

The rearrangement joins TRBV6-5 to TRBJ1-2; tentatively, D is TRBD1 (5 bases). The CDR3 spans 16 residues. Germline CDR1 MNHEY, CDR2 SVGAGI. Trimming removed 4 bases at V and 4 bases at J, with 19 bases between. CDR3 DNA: TGTGCCAGCAGTTCCCCCCGCAAGGGGCTAAGCTATGGCTACACCTTC. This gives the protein CASSSPRKGLSYGYTF.

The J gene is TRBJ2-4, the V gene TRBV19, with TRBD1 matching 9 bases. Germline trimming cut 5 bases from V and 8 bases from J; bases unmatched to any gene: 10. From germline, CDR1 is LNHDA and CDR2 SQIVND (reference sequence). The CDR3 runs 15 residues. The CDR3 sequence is CASSRRDRVTDIQYF. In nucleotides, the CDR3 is TGTGCCAGTAGTCGCCGGGACAGGGTAACGGACATTCAGTACTTC.

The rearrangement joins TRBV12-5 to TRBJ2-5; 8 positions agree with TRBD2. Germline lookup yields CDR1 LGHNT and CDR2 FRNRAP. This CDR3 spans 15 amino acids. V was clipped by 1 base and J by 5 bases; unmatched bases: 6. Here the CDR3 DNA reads TGTGCTAGTGGTTTGGGCACACGGGAGGGGGAGACCCAGTACTTC. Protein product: CASGLGTREGETQYF.

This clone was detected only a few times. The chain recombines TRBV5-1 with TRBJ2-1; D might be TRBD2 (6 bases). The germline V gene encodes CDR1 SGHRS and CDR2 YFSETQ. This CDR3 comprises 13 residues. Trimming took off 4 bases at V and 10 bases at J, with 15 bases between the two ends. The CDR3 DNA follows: TGCGCCAGCAGCCTGGGACTGGATTTCGAGCAGTTCTTC. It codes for CASSLGLDFEQFF.

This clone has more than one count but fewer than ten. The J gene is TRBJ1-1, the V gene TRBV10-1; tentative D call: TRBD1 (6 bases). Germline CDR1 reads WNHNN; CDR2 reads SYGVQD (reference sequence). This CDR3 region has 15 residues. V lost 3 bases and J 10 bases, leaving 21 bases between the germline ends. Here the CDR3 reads CASSDGGEGVGGAFF. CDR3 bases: TGCGCCAGCAGTGACGGAGGGGAGGGGGTCGGAGGAGCTTTCTTT.

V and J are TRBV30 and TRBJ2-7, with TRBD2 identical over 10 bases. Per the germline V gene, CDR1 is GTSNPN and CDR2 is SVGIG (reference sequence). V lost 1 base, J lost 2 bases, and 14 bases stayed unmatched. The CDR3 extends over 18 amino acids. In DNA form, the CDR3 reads TGTGCCTGGAGTGGTACCCCTTTTTACCTAGCGGGAGCCTACGAGCAGTACTTC. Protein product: CAWSGTPFYLAGAYEQYF.

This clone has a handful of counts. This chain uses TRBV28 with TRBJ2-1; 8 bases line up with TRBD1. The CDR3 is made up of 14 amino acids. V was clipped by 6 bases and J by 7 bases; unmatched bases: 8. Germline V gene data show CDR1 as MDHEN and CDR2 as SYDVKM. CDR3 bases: TGTGCCAGCAGCACGACAGGGGCGTTGAATGAGCAGTTCTTC. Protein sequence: CASSTTGALNEQFF. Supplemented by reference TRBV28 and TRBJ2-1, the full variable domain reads DVKVTQSSRYLVKRTGEKVFLECVQDMDHENMFWYRQDPGLGLRLIYFSYDVKMKEKGDIPEGYSVSREKKERFSLILESASTNQTSMYLCASSTTGALNEQFFGPGTRLTVL.

The CDR3 DNA reads TGTGCCAGCAGCTCCGGGACAGACCAAGAGACCCAGTACTTC. This sequence encodes CASSSGTDQETQYF. This chain connects TRBV7-9 to TRBJ2-5; 7 bases are a match to TRBD1. With V trimmed by 4 bases and J by 0 bases, 2 bases remained unmatched. The length of the CDR3 is 14 residues. Per germline, CDR1 SEHNR and CDR2 FQNEAQ (reference sequence).

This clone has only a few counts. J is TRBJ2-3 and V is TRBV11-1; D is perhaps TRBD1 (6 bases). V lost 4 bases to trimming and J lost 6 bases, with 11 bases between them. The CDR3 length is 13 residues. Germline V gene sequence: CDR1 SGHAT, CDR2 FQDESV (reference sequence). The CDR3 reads CASSSRGLDTQYF. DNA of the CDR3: TGTGCCAGCAGCTCTAGGGGGTTGGATACGCAGTATTTT.

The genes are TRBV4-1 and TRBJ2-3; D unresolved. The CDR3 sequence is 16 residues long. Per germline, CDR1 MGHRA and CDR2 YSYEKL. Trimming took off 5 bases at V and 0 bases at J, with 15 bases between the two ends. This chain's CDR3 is CASSLAWRSSTDTQYF. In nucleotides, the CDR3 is TGCGCCAGCAGCTTAGCTTGGAGATCTAGCACAGATACGCAGTATTTT.

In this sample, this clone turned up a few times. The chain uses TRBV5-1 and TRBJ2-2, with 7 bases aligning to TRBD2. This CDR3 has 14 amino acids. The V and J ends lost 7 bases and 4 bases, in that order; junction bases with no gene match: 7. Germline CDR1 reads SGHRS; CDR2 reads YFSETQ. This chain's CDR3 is CASVGIAGTGELFF. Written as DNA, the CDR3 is TGCGCCAGCGTGGGTATAGCGGGCACCGGGGAGCTGTTTTTT. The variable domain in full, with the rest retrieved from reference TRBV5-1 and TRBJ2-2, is KAGVTQTPRYLIKTRGQQVTLSCSPISGHRSVSWYQQTPGQGLQFLFEYFSETQRNKGNFPGRFSGRQFSNSRSEMNVSTLELGDSALYLCASVGIAGTGELFFGEGSRLTVL.

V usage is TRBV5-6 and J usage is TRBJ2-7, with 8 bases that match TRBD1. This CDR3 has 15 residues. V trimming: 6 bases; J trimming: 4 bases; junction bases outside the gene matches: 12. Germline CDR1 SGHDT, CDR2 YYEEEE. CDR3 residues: CASTRRAGGLYEQYF. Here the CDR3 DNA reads TGTGCCAGCACACGTAGGGCAGGGGGCCTTTACGAGCAGTACTTC.

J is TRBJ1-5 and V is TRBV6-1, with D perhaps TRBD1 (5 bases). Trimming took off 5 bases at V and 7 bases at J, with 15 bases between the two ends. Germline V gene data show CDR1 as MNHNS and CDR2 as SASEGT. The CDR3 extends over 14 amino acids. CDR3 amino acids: CASSTYRQSQPQHF. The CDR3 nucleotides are TGTGCCAGCAGTACATATCGACAGTCCCAGCCCCAGCATTTT.

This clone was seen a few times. CDR3 nucleotides: TGTGCCAGCAGCTTAAAAGACTTAACGCGGGAGTACCACAATGAGCAGTTCTTC. This sequence encodes CASSLKDLTREYHNEQFF. The rearrangement uses TRBV7-2 and TRBJ2-1, with 7 bases aligning to TRBD2. The CDR3 runs 18 residues. Germline-derived CDR1 and CDR2 are SGHTA and FQGNSA. Trimming took 2 bases from V and 5 from J; bases not matched to a gene: 15.

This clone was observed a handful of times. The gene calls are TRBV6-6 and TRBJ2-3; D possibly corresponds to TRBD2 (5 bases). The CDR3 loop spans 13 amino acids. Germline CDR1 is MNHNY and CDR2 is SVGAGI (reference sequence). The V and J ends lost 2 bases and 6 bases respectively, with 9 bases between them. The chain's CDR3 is CASSYEWEDTQYF. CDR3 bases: TGTGCCAGCAGTTACGAGTGGGAGGATACGCAGTATTTT.

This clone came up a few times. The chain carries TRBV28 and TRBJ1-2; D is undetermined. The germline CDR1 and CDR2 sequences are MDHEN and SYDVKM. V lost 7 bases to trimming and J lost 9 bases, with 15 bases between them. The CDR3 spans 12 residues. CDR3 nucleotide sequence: TGTGCCAGCACCGAACCCTACGAGAGCTACACCTTC. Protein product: CASTEPYESYTF.

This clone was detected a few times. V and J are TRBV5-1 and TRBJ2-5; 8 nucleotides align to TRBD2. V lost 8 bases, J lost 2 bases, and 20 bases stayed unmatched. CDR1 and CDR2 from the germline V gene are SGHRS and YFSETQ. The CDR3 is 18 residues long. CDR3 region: CASRDGASGPVLQETQYF. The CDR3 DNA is TGCGCCAGTAGGGATGGGGCTAGCGGGCCTGTTCTGCAAGAGACCCAGTACTTC.

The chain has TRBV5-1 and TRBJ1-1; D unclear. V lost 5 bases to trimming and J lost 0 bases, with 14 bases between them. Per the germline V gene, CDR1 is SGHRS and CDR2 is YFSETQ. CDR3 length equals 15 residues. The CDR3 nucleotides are TGCGCCAGCAGGTACCGGGAAAGAGTGAACACTGAAGCTTTCTTT. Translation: CASRYRERVNTEAFF.

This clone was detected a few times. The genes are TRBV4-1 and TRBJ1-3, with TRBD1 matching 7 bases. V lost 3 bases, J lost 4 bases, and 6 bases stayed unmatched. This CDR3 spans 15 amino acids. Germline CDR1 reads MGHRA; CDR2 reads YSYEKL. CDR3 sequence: CASSQETGVGNTIYF. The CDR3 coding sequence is TGCGCCAGCAGCCAGGAAACAGGGGTCGGAAACACCATATATTTT.

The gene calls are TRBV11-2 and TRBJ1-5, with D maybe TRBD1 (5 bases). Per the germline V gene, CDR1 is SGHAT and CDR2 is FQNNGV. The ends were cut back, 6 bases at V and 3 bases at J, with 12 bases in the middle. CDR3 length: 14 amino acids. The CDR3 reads CASSHDRFNQPQHF. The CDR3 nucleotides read TGTGCCAGCAGTCATGACAGATTCAATCAGCCCCAGCATTTT.

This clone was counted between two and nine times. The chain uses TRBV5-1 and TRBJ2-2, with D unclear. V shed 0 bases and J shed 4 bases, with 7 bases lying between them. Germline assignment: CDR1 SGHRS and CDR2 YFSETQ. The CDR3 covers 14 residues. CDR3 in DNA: TGCGCCAGCAGCTTGGGTTCGGGCACCGGGGAGCTGTTTTTT. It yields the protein CASSLGSGTGELFF.

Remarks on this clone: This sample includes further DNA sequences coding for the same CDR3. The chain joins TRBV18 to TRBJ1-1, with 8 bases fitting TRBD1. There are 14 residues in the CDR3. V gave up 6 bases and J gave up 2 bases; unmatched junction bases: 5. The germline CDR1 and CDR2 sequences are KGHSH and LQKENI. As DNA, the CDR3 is TGTGCCAGCTCCCTCGGGACAGGTAACACTGAAGCTTTCTTT. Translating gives CASSLGTGNTEAFF.

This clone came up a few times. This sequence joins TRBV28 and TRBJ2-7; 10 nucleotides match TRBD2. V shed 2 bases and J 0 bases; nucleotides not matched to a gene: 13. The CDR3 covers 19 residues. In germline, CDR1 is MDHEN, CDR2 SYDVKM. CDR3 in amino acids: CASSLSRLAGDRSSYEQYF. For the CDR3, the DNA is TGTGCCAGCAGTTTAAGTCGGCTAGCGGGAGATCGAAGCTCCTACGAGCAGTACTTC.

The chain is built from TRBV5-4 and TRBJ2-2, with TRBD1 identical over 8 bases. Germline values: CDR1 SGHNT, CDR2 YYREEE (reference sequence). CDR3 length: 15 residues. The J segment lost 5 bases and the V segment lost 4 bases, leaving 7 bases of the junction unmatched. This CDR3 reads CASSTGQGWTGELFF. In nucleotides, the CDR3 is TGTGCCAGCAGCACCGGACAGGGTTGGACCGGGGAGCTGTTTTTT.

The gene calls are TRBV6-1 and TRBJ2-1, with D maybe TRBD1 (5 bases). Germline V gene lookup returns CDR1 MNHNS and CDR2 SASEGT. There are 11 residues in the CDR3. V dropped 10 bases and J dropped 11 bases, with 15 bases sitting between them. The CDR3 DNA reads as TGTGCCACCTCCCAAGGGGTTCAGCAGTTCTTC. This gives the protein CATSQGVQQFF.

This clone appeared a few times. For the CDR3, the DNA is TGTGCCAGCAGGTGGACAGGCGCTGCTAACTATGGCTACACCTTC. As protein: CASRWTGAANYGYTF. This chain links TRBV6-5 with TRBJ1-2; TRBD1 matches at 7 bases. The CDR3 length is 15 residues. Germline V CDR1 and CDR2: MNHEY, SVGAGI. V shed 6 bases and J 0 bases; nucleotides not matched to a gene: 7.